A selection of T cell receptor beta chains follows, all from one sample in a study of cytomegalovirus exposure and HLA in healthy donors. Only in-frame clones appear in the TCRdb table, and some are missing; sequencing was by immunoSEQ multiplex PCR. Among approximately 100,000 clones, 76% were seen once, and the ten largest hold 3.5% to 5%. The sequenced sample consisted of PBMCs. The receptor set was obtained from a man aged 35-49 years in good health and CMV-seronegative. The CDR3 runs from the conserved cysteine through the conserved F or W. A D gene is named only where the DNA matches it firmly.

cdr3_aa: CAWSTTDSPFEKLFF
v_call: TRBV30
j_call: TRBJ1-4
cdr3_length: 15
d_call: -

cdr3_aa: CASSQERGFYGYTF
v_call: TRBV4-1
j_call: TRBJ1-2
cdr3_length: 14
d_call: -

cdr3_aa: CASSVGTGVNEQFF
v_call: TRBV9
j_call: TRBJ2-1
cdr3_length: 14
d_call: TRBD1

cdr3_aa: CASSQVLAGVILQETQYF
v_call: TRBV4-1
j_call: TRBJ2-5
cdr3_length: 18
d_call: TRBD2

cdr3_aa: CAWRQQGSDGYTF
v_call: TRBV30
j_call: TRBJ1-2
cdr3_length: 13
d_call: TRBD1

cdr3_aa: CASSPPSSGGSSYEQYF
v_call: TRBV18
j_call: -
cdr3_length: 17
d_call: TRBD2

cdr3_aa: CASSHRGTSGGYNEQFF
v_call: TRBV14
j_call: TRBJ2-1
cdr3_length: 17
d_call: TRBD2

cdr3_aa: CASSQDRNYGYTF
v_call: TRBV4-2
j_call: TRBJ1-2
cdr3_length: 13
d_call: -

cdr3_aa: CASLTQRGQGANEQFF
v_call: TRBV27
j_call: TRBJ2-1
cdr3_length: 16
d_call: TRBD1

cdr3_aa: CASSQEQGPYNEQFF
v_call: TRBV4-3
j_call: TRBJ2-1
cdr3_length: 15
d_call: -

cdr3_aa: CASSLEQGVNEQFF
v_call: TRBV7-7
j_call: TRBJ2-1
cdr3_length: 14
d_call: TRBD1

cdr3_aa: CASGLGQGAYEQYF
v_call: TRBV6-6
j_call: TRBJ2-7
cdr3_length: 14
d_call: TRBD1

cdr3_aa: CASSQAPDEQFF
v_call: TRBV14
j_call: TRBJ2-1
cdr3_length: 12
d_call: -

cdr3_aa: CASSLDRVEEKLFF
v_call: TRBV5-5
j_call: TRBJ1-4
cdr3_length: 14
d_call: TRBD1

cdr3_aa: CASSQQGNTEAFF
v_call: TRBV7-9
j_call: TRBJ1-1
cdr3_length: 13
d_call: -